This is a list of T cell receptor beta chains from one sample in a study of B cell selection in AIRE deficiency. Generated by immunoSEQ multiplex PCR, the TCRdb table keeps only in-frame clones and is missing some. The repertoire holds roughly 25,000 clones, with roughly 95% as singletons. Source material: CD4+CD127+ conventional T cells sorted from PBMCs. These receptors were obtained from a human donor in good health. Both conserved end residues are part of each CDR3. A D gene is named only where the DNA matches it firmly. Size is omitted from some rows. Given values are once, few, many or a class for expanded clones.

D: TRBD1
V: TRBV2
J: TRBJ1-4
size: NA
DNA: TGTGCCAGCAGTTCGAGTCCGGGACAGACTTATGAAAAACTGTTTTTT
CDR3: CASSSSPGQTYEKLFF

D: NA
V: TRBV18
J: TRBJ1-2
size: NA
DNA: TGTGCCAGCTCATCCCCGGACAGAACCTATGGCTACACCTTC
CDR3: CASSSPDRTYGYTF

D: TRBD1
V: TRBV19
J: TRBJ1-4
size: NA
DNA: TGTGCCAGTACCGGACAGGGGACTAATGAAAAACTGTTTTTT
CDR3: CASTGQGTNEKLFF

D: NA
V: TRBV14
J: TRBJ2-3
size: NA
DNA: TGTGCCAGCAGCCAAGACGGCACAGATACGCAGTATTTT
CDR3: CASSQDGTDTQYF

D: TRBD2
V: TRBV5-1
J: TRBJ2-7
size: NA
DNA: TGCGCCAGCAGCTTGGAAAAGACTAGCGCGTCCTACGAGCAGTACTTC
CDR3: CASSLEKTSASYEQYF

D: NA
V: TRBV7-2
J: TRBJ1-2
size: NA
DNA: TGTGCCAGCAGCTCCCCACTGTGGAGAGACAGTGCCATCTATGGCTACACCTTC
CDR3: CASSSPLWRDSAIYGYTF

D: NA
V: TRBV29-1
J: TRBJ2-7
size: NA
DNA: TGCAGCGTTGTGGTGGACACTAGCTACGAGCAGTACTTC
CDR3: CSVVVDTSYEQYF

D: TRBD1
V: TRBV10-2
J: TRBJ2-1
size: once
DNA: TGCGCCAGCTCCGTCGGGCAGGGGGAAAATGAGCAGTTCTTC
CDR3: CASSVGQGENEQFF

D: NA
V: TRBV4-1
J: TRBJ1-5
size: NA
DNA: TGCGCCAGCGGGAAGACAGGAAACAATCAGCCCCAGCATTTT
CDR3: CASGKTGNNQPQHF

D: NA
V: TRBV11-2
J: TRBJ2-3
size: NA
DNA: TGTGCCAGCAGCTTAGTAGGAGGGCCCGGAGGGTATACGCAGTATTTT
CDR3: CASSLVGGPGGYTQYF

D: NA
V: TRBV5-4
J: TRBJ2-7
size: NA
DNA: TGTGCCAGCAGCTTGGGGGTTACCAGCTACGAGCAGTACTTC
CDR3: CASSLGVTSYEQYF

D: NA
V: TRBV28
J: TRBJ2-3
size: NA
DNA: TGTGCCAGCAGTCCAGGGTCTTTAGCTAAAGATAGCACAGATACGCAGTATTTT
CDR3: CASSPGSLAKDSTDTQYF

D: TRBD2
V: TRBV19
J: TRBJ2-7
size: NA
DNA: TGTGCCACCAAGGACGGGGGGGCCTACGAGCAGTACTTC
CDR3: CATKDGGAYEQYF

D: NA
V: TRBV7-2
J: TRBJ1-1
size: NA
DNA: TGTGCCAGCAGCCCCAACGGGCCAATACAGCCACATCTTGAAGCTTTCTTT
CDR3: CASSPNGPIQPHLEAFF

D: TRBD2
V: TRBV7-2
J: TRBJ2-3
size: NA
DNA: TGTGCCAGCACCCCCTCGGCTAGCGGGAGCTGGGATACGCAGTATTTT
CDR3: CASTPSASGSWDTQYF

D: NA
V: TRBV28
J: TRBJ1-5
size: NA
DNA: TGTGCCAGCAGTTTTGGTGGGCGTTTCAATCAGCCCCAGCATTTT
CDR3: CASSFGGRFNQPQHF

D: NA
V: TRBV30
J: TRBJ1-1
size: NA
DNA: TGTGCCTGGAGTAAGGGGATCTATTTCACTGAAGCTTTCTTT
CDR3: CAWSKGIYFTEAFF

D: NA
V: TRBV10-3
J: TRBJ2-7
size: NA
DNA: TGTGCCATCAGTGAGACTGGATCCTACGAGCAGTACTTC
CDR3: CAISETGSYEQYF

D: TRBD1
V: TRBV7-9
J: TRBJ2-7
size: NA
DNA: TGTGCCAGCAGCTTCGGACAGGGTTCCTCCTACGAGCAGTACTTC
CDR3: CASSFGQGSSYEQYF

D: NA
V: TRBV6-1
J: TRBJ2-4
size: NA
DNA: TGTGCCAGCAGTGATTGGGTAAACATTCAGTACTTC
CDR3: CASSDWVNIQYF

D: NA
V: TRBV2
J: TRBJ1-5
size: NA
DNA: TGTGCCAGCAGTTACGGTGGGAGCAATCAGCCCCAGCATTTT
CDR3: CASSYGGSNQPQHF

D: NA
V: TRBV27
J: TRBJ1-1
size: NA
DNA: TGTGCCAGCAGTTCGTACGGGGAAGCTGAAGCTTTCTTT
CDR3: CASSSYGEAEAFF

D: NA
V: TRBV6-1
J: TRBJ1-1
size: NA
DNA: TGTGCCAGTCTTGTGAGCACTGAAGCTTTCTTT
CDR3: CASLVSTEAFF

D: TRBD1
V: TRBV29-1
J: TRBJ1-1
size: NA
DNA: TGCAGCGGCCTACAGGGGGCGACCACTGAAGCTTTCTTT
CDR3: CSGLQGATTEAFF

D: NA
V: TRBV4-1
J: TRBJ2-5
size: NA
DNA: TGCGCCAGCAGCCAAGTTCCAAGGGAGACCCAGTACTTC
CDR3: CASSQVPRETQYF

D: NA
V: TRBV7-5
J: TRBJ1-4
size: NA
DNA: TGTGTCAGAAGCTTAGACGGGGGGCAGTGGGGTGAAAAACTGTTTTTT
CDR3: CVRSLDGGQWGEKLFF

D: NA
V: TRBV15
J: TRBJ1-2
size: NA
DNA: TGTGCCACCAGCAGAGATGTGAAGGGTCTTGGCTACACCTTC
CDR3: CATSRDVKGLGYTF

D: TRBD2
V: TRBV7-2
J: TRBJ2-7
size: NA
DNA: TGTGCCAGCAGCTGGACTAGCGGGGGCCCCTACGAGCAGTACTTC
CDR3: CASSWTSGGPYEQYF

D: TRBD1
V: TRBV2
J: TRBJ2-3
size: NA
DNA: TGTGCCAGCAGTGAGGGGAGAGGGACAGCCACAGATACGCAGTATTTT
CDR3: CASSEGRGTATDTQYF

D: NA
V: TRBV14
J: TRBJ2-5
size: NA
DNA: TGTGCCAGCAGCCCGAACAGCCAAGAGACCCAGTACTTC
CDR3: CASSPNSQETQYF

D: TRBD1
V: TRBV4-2
J: TRBJ1-1
size: NA
DNA: TGTGCCAGCAGGCCAGGGACAGGGGGGATATACACTGAAGCTTTCTTT
CDR3: CASRPGTGGIYTEAFF

D: TRBD1
V: TRBV6-5
J: TRBJ1-2
size: NA
DNA: TGTGCCAGCAGTGATCCCGGCAGGGGGTACGGCTACACCTTC
CDR3: CASSDPGRGYGYTF

D: NA
V: TRBV11-2
J: TRBJ1-1
size: NA
DNA: TGTGCCAGCAGCACCCCTCCCGCCAGGGCTGAAGCTTTCTTT
CDR3: CASSTPPARAEAFF

D: NA
V: TRBV2
J: TRBJ2-3
size: NA
DNA: TGTGCCAGCATGGCCCCACAGGGATACACAGATACGCAGTATTTT
CDR3: CASMAPQGYTDTQYF

D: NA
V: TRBV19
J: TRBJ1-5
size: NA
DNA: TGTGCCAGTACCCCCATGGCAAAAAGCAATCAGCCCCAGCATTTT
CDR3: CASTPMAKSNQPQHF